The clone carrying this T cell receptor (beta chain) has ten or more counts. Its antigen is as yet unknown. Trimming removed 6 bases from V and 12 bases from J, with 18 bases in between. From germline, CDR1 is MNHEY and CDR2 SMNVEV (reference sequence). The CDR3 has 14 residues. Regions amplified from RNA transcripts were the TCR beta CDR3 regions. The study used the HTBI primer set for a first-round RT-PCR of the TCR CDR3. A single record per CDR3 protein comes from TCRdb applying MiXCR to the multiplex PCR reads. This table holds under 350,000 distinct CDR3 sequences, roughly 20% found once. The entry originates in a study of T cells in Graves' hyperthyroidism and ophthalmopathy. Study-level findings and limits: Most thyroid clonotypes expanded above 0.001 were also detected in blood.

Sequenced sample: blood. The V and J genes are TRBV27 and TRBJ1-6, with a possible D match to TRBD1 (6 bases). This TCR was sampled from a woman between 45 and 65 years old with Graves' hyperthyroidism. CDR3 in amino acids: CASSSFRGSLPLHF. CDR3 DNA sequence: TGTGCCAGCAGCTCTTTCAGGGGCAGTTTACCCCTCCACTTT.